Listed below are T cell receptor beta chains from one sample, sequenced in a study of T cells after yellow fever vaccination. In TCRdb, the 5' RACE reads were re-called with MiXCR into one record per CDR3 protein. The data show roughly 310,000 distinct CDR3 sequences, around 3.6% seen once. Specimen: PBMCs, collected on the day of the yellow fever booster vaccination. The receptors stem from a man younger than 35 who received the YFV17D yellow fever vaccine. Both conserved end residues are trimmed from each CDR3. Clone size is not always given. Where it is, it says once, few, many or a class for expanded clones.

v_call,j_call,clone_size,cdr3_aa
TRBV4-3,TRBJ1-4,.,ASSQEIEGGTDEKLF
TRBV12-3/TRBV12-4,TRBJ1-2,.,ASSFEPRYGYT
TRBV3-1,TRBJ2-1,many,ASSQERAGENEQF
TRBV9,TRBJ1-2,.,ASSVVGSRSDGYT
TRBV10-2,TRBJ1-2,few,ATTATANYGYT
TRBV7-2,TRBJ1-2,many,ASSRDRRDGYT
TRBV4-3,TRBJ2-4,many,ASSQEGDSLDIQY
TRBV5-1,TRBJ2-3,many,ASSSDTRGPPTDTQY
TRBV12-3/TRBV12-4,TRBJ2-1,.,ASSLQSQGYNEQF
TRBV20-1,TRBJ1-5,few,SASRLRQPQH
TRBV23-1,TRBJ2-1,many,ASSQLGQGGYNEQF
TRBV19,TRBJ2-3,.,ASSRRRQGGTDTQY
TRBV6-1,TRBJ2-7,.,ASSELTSVPREQY
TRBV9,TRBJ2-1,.,ASTHRQGAADEQF
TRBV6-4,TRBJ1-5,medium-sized,ASSDLVFCNQPQH
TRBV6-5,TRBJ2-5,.,ASSTTLAGYSQQETQY
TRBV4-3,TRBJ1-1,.,ASSQDRAGSTEAF
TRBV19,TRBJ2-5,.,ASSGAKETQY
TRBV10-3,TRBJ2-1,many,AISEQVGGAGNEQF
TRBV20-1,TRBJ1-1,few,SAPGTGVTEAF
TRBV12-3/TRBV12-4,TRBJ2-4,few,ASSTGLAKNIQY
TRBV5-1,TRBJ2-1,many,ASSQTTQTGPPYNEQF